A selection of T cell receptor beta chains follows, all from one sample in a study of blood T cells in healthy people across ages. MiXCR, applied by TCRdb to the 5' RACE reads, yields one record per CDR3 protein. The sample lists about 680,000 distinct CDR3 sequences; about 52% were seen once. Sequencing was done on a sample of blood. All receptors come from an older woman in good health. The CDR3 runs from the conserved cysteine through the conserved F or W. The D gene is left open where the match is weak.

>TRBV28|TRBD2|13|TRBJ2-7
CASIGGRIYEQYF
>TRBV27|TRBD1|18|TRBJ2-7
CASSLDGRVRTGAYEQYF
>TRBV9|NA|13|TRBJ2-7
CASSVAEGTEQYF
>TRBV3-1|TRBD2|19|TRBJ2-1
CASSQDGGGLAGEGDEQFF
>TRBV18|NA|14|TRBJ1-1
CASSPSAMNTEAFF
>TRBV7-2|NA|15|TRBJ2-7
CASSLSPSASYEQYF
>TRBV7-9|NA|11|TRBJ2-7
CASQGYYEQYF
>TRBV27|NA|15|TRBJ2-6
CASSFVVTGANVLTF
>TRBV4-1|NA|14|NA
CASRRLPPAGTQYF
>TRBV12-3/TRBV12-4|TRBD1|15|TRBJ2-3
CASSDDRVRTVVQYF
>TRBV29-1|TRBD1|12|TRBJ1-2
CSVQDRGLGYTF
>TRBV6-2/TRBV6-3|TRBD2|15|TRBJ2-3
CASRPSGILTDTQYF
>TRBV12-3/TRBV12-4|NA|13|TRBJ2-3
CASSSMRAGTQYF
>TRBV4-3|TRBD1|15|TRBJ2-1
CASSQETGKVNEQFF
>TRBV7-2|NA|12|TRBJ2-7
CASTRSSYEQYF
>TRBV25-1|TRBD1|16|TRBJ2-2
CASSEFDRGGTGELFF
>TRBV29-1|NA|12|TRBJ2-7
CSAQVEAYEQYF
>TRBV27|NA|14|TRBJ1-5
CASSLRGAVQPQHF
>TRBV12-3/TRBV12-4|TRBD2|15|TRBJ2-1
CASSLAGAARNEQFF
>TRBV7-2|NA|15|TRBJ2-7
CASSPGRAGTGEQYF
>TRBV7-9|NA|16|TRBJ2-3
CASSLKWGMPGDTQYF
>TRBV5-1|NA|15|TRBJ1-4
CASSRQTARNEKLFF
>TRBV14|NA|16|TRBJ2-7
CASSQLSGGVSYEQYF
>TRBV2|NA|16|TRBJ1-4
CASSEVGQGWVEKLFF
>TRBV28|NA|13|TRBJ2-3
CASSTGSTDTQYF
>TRBV7-2|TRBD2|15|TRBJ2-1
CASSLTSGVYNEQFF
>TRBV10-3|TRBD2|12|TRBJ2-7
CAISGTPYEQYF